These 5 T cell receptor beta chains share one sample of origin, sequenced in a study of metastatic and nonmetastatic thyroid tumors. Each patient came to thyroid surgery without any prior treatment (of any kind). Using MiXCR, TCRdb re-called clones from the PCR reads. The sample includes about 43,000 clones, about 3.3% of them seen just once. Source material: blood. These receptor sequences come from a female donor with papillary thyroid cancer or a benign thyroid nodule (not recorded which). Some clones in this sample may be carry-over from other donors' samples.

This clone was observed a handful of times. The chain combines TRBV6-4 with TRBJ1-2; 9 bases line up with TRBD1. Trimming at V came to 4 bases and at J to 8 bases, leaving 5 bases not matched to a gene. The CDR3 is 13 amino acids. Germline V gene data show CDR1 as MRHNA and CDR2 as SNTAGT. This CDR3 is CASSATGGSGYTF. The CDR3 bases are TGTGCCAGCAGTGCTACAGGGGGCTCAGGCTACACCTTC.

In this sample, this clone turned up a few times. The chain has TRBV25-1 and TRBJ2-1, with TRBD2 matching 8 bases. CDR1 MGHDK and CDR2 SYGVNS come from the germline V gene. This CDR3 has 14 amino acids. V was clipped by 1 base and J by 4 bases; unmatched bases: 0. The CDR3 region has the DNA TGTGCCAGCAGTGAATTAGCGGGGTACAATGAGCAGTTCTTC. Its protein is CASSELAGYNEQFF.

This clone was found a few times. The rearrangement joins TRBV11-1 to TRBJ2-1, with 9 bases lining up with TRBD1. Germline CDR1 SGHAT, CDR2 FQDESV (reference sequence). The CDR3 consists of 15 residues. J gave up 8 bases and V 6 bases, and 11 bases lay outside the gene matches. The DNA for the CDR3 is TGTGCCAGCAGACCGATAGACAGGGGGATTGATGAGCAGTTCTTC. Amino acids: CASRPIDRGIDEQFF.

This clone was found many times. A much larger clone lies a single base off, so this may be a read error. J is TRBJ1-1 and V is TRBV20-1, with D unresolved. There are 15 residues in the CDR3. The germline CDR1 and CDR2 sequences are DFQATT and SNEGSKA (reference sequence). The CDR3 spells CNANGGRVLNTEAFF. CDR3 nucleotides: TGCAATGCTAATGGAGGGAGGGTTTTGAACACTGAAGCTTTCTTT.

This clone was counted only a few times. The chain recombines TRBV18 with TRBJ1-1; D is undetermined. Germline V gene sequence: CDR1 KGHSH, CDR2 LQKENI. Trimming took off 3 bases at V and 2 bases at J, with 10 bases between the two ends. This CDR3 spans 14 amino acids. The CDR3 is CASSPPGSNTEAFF. The CDR3 region has the DNA TGTGCCAGCTCACCGCCGGGCTCAAACACTGAAGCTTTCTTT.